This T cell receptor beta chain was sequenced for a study of blood T cell repertoires in COVID-19. On the study more broadly: COVID-19 samples from acute and convalescent phases originated in the United States, Italy and Spain. The analysed material was cDNA or gDNA that came from T cells, B-cell-depleted T cells, or PBMCs.

With V trimmed by 4 bases and J by 7 bases, 5 bases remained unmatched. The CDR3 extends over 14 amino acids. The germline V gene has CDR1 LGHDT and CDR2 YNNKEL (reference sequence). Libraries were prepared by immunoSEQ multiplex PCR; TCRdb keeps only in-frame clonotypes and omits some of them. In the table there are around 260,000 clones, 80% to 90% of which are singletons. The source of this sequence is a woman in her thirties with active or convalescent COVID-19. Sequencing input: peripheral blood. V and J are TRBV3-1 (or the pseudogene TRBV3-2) and TRBJ1-2, with 11 bases identical to TRBD1. The DNA of the CDR3 is TGTGCCAGCAGCCTTAGGACAGGGGGCTCTGGCTACACCTTC. The encoded protein is CASSLRTGGSGYTF.